The clone carrying this TCR beta chain was picked up a small number of times. CDR3 length: 11 amino acids. V shed 6 bases and J shed 15 bases, with 18 bases lying between them. Germline loops: CDR1 DFQATT, CDR2 SNEGSKA (reference sequence). The data stem from a study of T cells in Graves' hyperthyroidism and ophthalmopathy. Graves' hyperthyroidism was deemed stable absent ophthalmopathy progression within 18 months. In making diagnoses, clinical symptoms, serum thyroxine and TRAb, thyroid ultrasound and orbital computed tomography were all used. The CDR3 regions of TCR beta were amplified from RNA transcripts. During a first-round RT-PCR of the TCR CDR3, the HTBI primer set was used. Each CDR3 protein is one row after TCRdb ran MiXCR on the multiplex PCR reads. Found here are 500,000 to 750,000 distinct CDR3 sequences, around 16% of them singletons; the top ten hold roughly 7.3%.

Specimen: blood. The clonotype comes from a woman in her 30s with Graves' hyperthyroidism. The chain combines TRBV20-1 with TRBJ2-1; D is possibly TRBD2 (6 bases). This CDR3 reads CSAGGRDSRFF. CDR3 nucleotides: TGCAGTGCCGGGGGACGGGACTCTAGGTTCTTC.